One sample yielded the 9 T cell receptor beta chains listed below, sequenced in a study of T cell repertoires in cytomegalovirus infection. One entry per CDR3 protein, called by TCRdb with MiXCR from the reads. Among a few hundred thousand distinct CDR3 sequences listed, over 15% were seen once. Sequenced input: CD8+ T cells from PBMCs. The receptor source for this set is a human donor in good health (CMV status not recorded). Some clones in this sample may be carry-over from other donors' samples.

This chain links TRBV20-1 with TRBJ2-7, with TRBD1 identical over 7 bases. The germline gives CDR1 DFQATT, CDR2 SNEGSKA (reference sequence). J lost 0 bases, V lost 2 bases, and 4 bases had no gene match. The CDR3 has 14 amino acids. The CDR3 reads CSARIRGSSYEQYF. CDR3 nucleotides: TGCAGTGCTAGAATCAGGGGGAGCTCCTACGAGCAGTACTTC.

The gene calls are TRBV4-1 and TRBJ1-1; TRBD1 might be the D (5 bases). The V end was cut by 4 bases, the J end by 3 bases, with 9 bases between. The CDR3 is made up of 13 amino acids. Germline loops: CDR1 MGHRA, CDR2 YSYEKL. This chain's CDR3 is CASSPLGHTEAFF. CDR3 sequence (DNA): TGCGCCAGCAGCCCGCTGGGACACACTGAAGCTTTCTTT.

As to this clonotype: A much larger clone differs by one base, so this may be a read error. The chain combines TRBV7-9 with TRBJ2-5, with 9 bases fitting TRBD2. CDR3 length: 14 amino acids. From germline, CDR1 is SEHNR and CDR2 FQNEAQ (reference sequence). CDR3 nucleotides: TGTGCCAGCAGCGTAGCGGGGGCGGACGAGTCCCAGTACTTC. This translates into CASSVAGADESQYF.

The chain recombines TRBV7-4 with TRBJ2-7; D is perhaps TRBD2 (5 bases). Trimming took 3 bases from V and 0 from J, leaving 12 bases between them. The CDR3 has 15 residues. Germline lookup yields CDR1 SGHVT and CDR2 SQSDAQ. This CDR3 reads CASSLDFHDSYEQYF. The CDR3 nucleotides read TGTGCCAGCAGCTTGGACTTTCACGACTCCTACGAGCAGTACTTC.

This CDR3 reads CSADGTGAYNEQFF. DNA for the CDR3: TGCAGTGCTGACGGGACAGGAGCCTACAATGAGCAGTTCTTC. V gene TRBV20-1 combines with J gene TRBJ2-1, with 8 bases fitting TRBD1. Germline V CDR1 and CDR2: DFQATT, SNEGSKA (reference sequence). The length of the CDR3 is 14 residues. J lost 2 bases, V lost 5 bases, and 5 bases had no gene match.

This clonotype has at least ten counts. The chain carries TRBV10-2 and TRBJ1-2; TRBD1 agrees at 7 bases. The CDR3 loop spans 16 amino acids. With V trimmed by 0 bases and J by 8 bases, 12 bases remained unmatched. Germline V gene data show CDR1 as WSHSY and CDR2 as SAAADI. The chain's CDR3 is CASSESTGWLSLGYTF. The CDR3 DNA reads as TGCGCCAGCAGTGAGTCGACAGGGTGGCTTTCCCTAGGCTACACCTTC.

This clonotype was counted at least ten times. The chain recombines TRBV7-8 with TRBJ2-5; TRBD1 might be the D (5 bases). The CDR3 is 14 residues long. The germline CDR1 and CDR2 sequences are SGHVS and FQNEAQ. Trimming removed 0 bases at V and 3 bases at J, with 8 bases between. CDR3 nucleotide sequence: TGTGCCAGCAGCTTAGCAGGCAGGGAAGAGACCCAGTACTTC. Translated: CASSLAGREETQYF.

Ten or more counts support this clonotype. The rearrangement uses TRBV28 and TRBJ2-3, with TRBD1 matching 8 bases. Germline loops: CDR1 MDHEN, CDR2 SYDVKM. The CDR3 loop spans 19 amino acids. The junction had 17 bases not matched to a gene; V was cut back by 5 bases and J by 1 base. In nucleotides, the CDR3 is TGTGCCAGCAGTAAAAGGGCCCTGGGTGGGACAGGAGGCACAGATACGCAGTATTTT. This gives the protein CASSKRALGGTGGTDTQYF.

This clonotype has ten or more counts. Here the CDR3 reads CASSDTRAGVGGNTIYF. The CDR3, as DNA: TGTGCCAGCAGCGATACACGCGCGGGGGTTGGAGGGAACACCATATATTTT. The V call is TRBV7-2, the J call TRBJ1-3; the D gene is possibly TRBD1 (5 bases). The germline V gene encodes CDR1 SGHTA and CDR2 FQGNSA. The length of the CDR3 is 17 residues. The V gene lost 5 bases and the J gene lost 7 bases, with 24 bases spanning the gap.